This T cell receptor (beta chain) was sequenced for a study of CD8 T cells in Susac syndrome. Study-wide points: It was acknowledged in the study that the number of individuals who were included in its TCR sequencing and HLA analysis was relatively small.

CDR1 and CDR2 (germline): SGDLS, YYNGEE. The CDR3 sequence is 16 residues long. With 0 bases removed from V and 0 bases from J, the gap between germline ends came to 13 bases. Points on this clonotype: The antigen remains undetermined.

Reverse transcription of about 0.5 to 1 ug RNA was performed with random hexamers. Across 54 Vbeta and 13 Jbeta, TCR beta CDR3 was amplified with immunoSEQ multiplex PCR. TCRdb re-called the immunoSEQ multiplex PCR reads with MiXCR, one entry per CDR3 protein. Of around 130,000 distinct CDR3 sequences in the sample, about 93% were seen once. The source material was CD4+ T cells from PBMCs. The receptor comes from a human donor in good health. The V gene is TRBV9, the J gene TRBJ2-7; D gene uncertain. CDR3 amino acids: CASSVATSGNSYEQYF. The CDR3 region has the DNA TGTGCCAGCAGCGTAGCTACATCTGGGAACTCCTACGAGCAGTACTTC.